The 5 T cell receptor beta chains below come from one sample, sequenced in a study of T cells in Graves' hyperthyroidism and ophthalmopathy (dated by TCRdb to the late 2010s). Library prep was done by multiplex PCR. The sample was run on an Illumina HiSeq 2000. The TCR beta CDR3 regions were amplified from RNA transcripts. For the first round of RT-PCR on the TCR CDR3, the HTBI primer set was used together with the Qiagen OneStep RT-PCR kit. The public sequencing data were trimmed at Q25 with fastp and processed into clonotypes with MiXCR by TCRdb, which kept only in-frame beta chains. Each CDR3 protein gets just one entry, which takes the most common genes and DNA from the rows behind it. A total of nearly 750,000 distinct CDR3 sequences appear in this sample, roughly a third of them only once. The ten largest make up around 31% of the sample. The sequenced material came from blood. These receptors all stem from a woman aged 40 to 55 with Graves' hyperthyroidism.

V is TRBV10-1 and J is TRBJ2-2; D may be TRBD1 (6 bases). Germline V gene lookup returns CDR1 WNHNN and CDR2 SYGVQD (reference sequence). V dropped 6 bases and J dropped 4 bases, with 12 bases sitting between them. This CDR3 spans 14 amino acids. The CDR3 region is CASRQGFGTGELFF. CDR3 sequence (DNA): TGCGCCAGCAGACAGGGCTTCGGCACCGGGGAGCTGTTTTTT.

This clonotype was seen only a few times. CDR3 amino acids: CASSWTGPVATYGYTF. In DNA form, the CDR3 reads TGTGCCAGCAGTTGGACAGGGCCTGTGGCCACCTATGGCTACACCTTC. The V gene is TRBV12-3 or TRBV12-4, the J gene TRBJ1-2; 8 nucleotides agree with TRBD1. With V trimmed by 4 bases and J by 4 bases, 11 bases remained unmatched. The CDR3 has 16 amino acids.

This clonotype was detected only a few times. The V and J genes are TRBV19 and TRBJ1-2; TRBD1 is a possible D gene (5 bases). V was pared by 7 bases and J by 4 bases, with 22 bases between. The germline gives CDR1 LNHDA, CDR2 SQIVND (reference sequence). This CDR3 comprises 16 residues. The CDR3 DNA sequence: TGTGCCAGTACCGAGGTGGCGGGGGGGTGGTTCTATGGCTACACCTTC. Its protein product is CASTEVAGGWFYGYTF.

This clonotype was seen just once. The chain links TRBV11-2 to TRBJ2-6, with D possibly matching TRBD2 (6 bases). The ends were cut back, 5 bases at V and 0 bases at J, with 23 bases in the middle. The CDR3 covers 20 residues. Germline CDR1 is SGHAT and CDR2 is FQNNGV. The CDR3 spells CASSQASGDFPPSGANVLTF. For the CDR3, the DNA is TGTGCCAGCAGCCAAGCCTCGGGGGACTTCCCCCCCTCTGGGGCCAACGTCCTGACTTTC.

This clonotype occurred a few times. This chain joins TRBV4-1 and TRBJ2-7, with unresolved D. V was cut by 2 bases and J by 4 bases, with 9 bases left in between. Germline V gene data show CDR1 as MGHRA and CDR2 as YSYEKL. The CDR3 runs to 13 residues. CDR3 DNA sequence: TGCGCCAGCAGCCAATTTACCGCGTACGAGCAGTACTTC. It is translated as CASSQFTAYEQYF.